This T cell receptor beta chain was sequenced for a study of CD8 T cells in Susac syndrome (dated by TCRdb to about 2019). Regarding the complete study: Of the Susac syndrome patients who were sequenced, 5 or 6 had clinically active disease and eight were in clinical remission. Susac syndrome patients were therapy-naive, on corticosteroids (some also receiving IVIg), or on IVIg alone at blood withdrawal. Whether CD8+ T cell activation and differentiation in Susac syndrome was antigen driven was tested using repertoire sequencing. What the research found in general, with its limitations: In patients with Susac syndrome, the CD4+ T cell repertoire showed no detectable clonal expansion. The study acknowledged that relatively few individuals were included in the TCR sequencing and HLA analysis.

RNA was extracted using the RNeasy kit, and about 0.45 to 1 ug of the RNA was reverse transcribed with random hexamers. TCR beta CDR3 regions were amplified with the immunoSEQ multiplex PCR assay covering 54 Vbeta and 13 Jbeta segments. PCR amplification bias was corrected using a synthetic template baseline for primer optimization and computational correction. The original methods were these. Only productive sequences were kept, with reads annotated to V, D and J genes according to IMGT and analyzed in immunoSEQ Analyzer. To calculate clonality, Shannon entropy was normalized by log2 of the number of productive unique sequences and then subtracted from one. For each patient and control, public and private clones were evaluated among the 100 most prevalent clones. Susac-specific clones were defined as absent from healthy and MS cohorts, about 1,000 published viral clones and other ImmuneACCESS disease sequences. TCRdb's own reprocessing of the public reads used fastp at Q25 and MiXCR and kept productive beta chains. Every distinct CDR3 protein forms one entry, paired with its most common genes and DNA. The V and J calls were not made by the authors but by TCRdb's processing. The sample table shows about 240,000 distinct CDR3 sequences, and 90% to 97% are seen once. The ten largest clones add up to 0.095% to 0.12% of the sample.

High-throughput TCR beta sequencing profiled peripheral blood CD8+ and CD4+ T cells from healthy donors, Susac syndrome patients and multiple sclerosis patients. Susac syndrome patients met recently defined diagnostic criteria for definite or probable disease. Bulk CD8+ and CD4+ T cells were purified magnetically by negative isolation, whereas CD8+ TEMRA cells were enriched by FACS. Blood was collected in EDTA tubes and processed within 24 hours, with PBMCs isolated through density gradient centrifugation. PBMCs intended for TCR sequencing were cryopreserved in liquid nitrogen and thawed later in a water bath at 37 degrees C. A purity of at least 90% was achieved for sorted or isolated CD4+, CD8+ and CD8+ TEMRA cells. Germline trimming: 4 bases from V, 5 bases from J; junction bases outside gene matches: 6. CDR1 and CDR2, per the germline V gene (reference sequence), are LNHDA and SQIVND. The CDR3 runs 14 amino acids, cysteine and phenylalanine included. Here the CDR3 DNA is all that survives: 42 bases in frame from base 1.

Comments on this clonotype: Its antigen remains unidentified. Qualities for individual bases were not recorded, and no much larger clone is one base off.

The sample consisted of CD4+ T cells from PBMCs. The receptor was isolated from a human donor with Susac syndrome. The sequence joins TRBV19 to TRBJ2-7; 9 bases in the junction line up with TRBD1. CDR3 sequence: CASSKQGASDEQYF. The sequenced DNA is TGTGCCAGTAGTAAACAGGGGGCTTCGGACGAGCAGTACTTC.